A single sample gave rise to the 9 T cell receptor beta chains below, sequenced in a study of human T cells and chemical hapten exposure. TCRdb fed the RACE reads into MiXCR, producing one record per CDR3 protein. The sample carries around 360,000 distinct CDR3 sequences, about 6% recorded once. Time point here: patch test 2, 6 weeks after DPC sensitization. Treatment noted: therapeutic diphenylcyclopropenone sensitization with weekly scalp DPC. Sequences were derived from whole blood, sampled in connection with sensitization to the hapten diphenylcyclopropenone (DPC). All receptors derive from a woman aged 18-30 years with alopecia areata. Some clones in this sample may be carry-over from other donors' samples.

The genes are TRBV7-3 and TRBJ2-2, with a weak D call TRBD2 (6 bases). V lost 5 bases to trimming and J lost 7 bases, with 11 bases between them. This CDR3 has 13 residues. Germline assignment: CDR1 SGHTA and CDR2 FQGTGA. The CDR3 DNA is TGTGCCAGCAGCCCCGGGAGCTTCGGGGAGCTGTTTTTT. It encodes CASSPGSFGELFF. The full variable domain, completed using reference TRBV7-3 and TRBJ2-2, is GAGVSQTPSNKVTEKGKYVELRCDPISGHTALYWYRQSLGQGPEFLIYFQGTGAADDSGLPNDRFFAVRPEGSVSTLKIQRTERGDSAVYLCASSPGSFGELFFGEGSRLTVL.

A few counts support this clonotype. V gene TRBV29-1 combines with J gene TRBJ1-2; 9 positions agree with TRBD1. The trim removed 7 bases at V and 6 bases at J, leaving 9 bases unmatched. Germline V CDR1 and CDR2: SQVTM, ANQGSEA. CDR3 length: 13 residues. The CDR3 sequence is CSGNGQGKDGYTF. The DNA for the CDR3 is TGCAGCGGGAATGGACAGGGGAAGGATGGCTACACCTTC.

This clonotype was picked up many times. V gene TRBV20-1 combines with J gene TRBJ1-5; no clear D. CDR1 is DFQATT, CDR2 SNEGSKA, per germline (reference sequence). This CDR3 contains 16 residues. V lost 0 bases, J lost 0 bases, and 12 bases lay in between. CDR3 DNA: TGCAGTGCTAGAGATAAGCAGTCTTATAGCAATCAGCCCCAGCATTTT. Residues: CSARDKQSYSNQPQHF.

This clonotype was seen a few times. The J gene is TRBJ2-3, the V gene TRBV10-3, with unresolved D. Germline CDR1 reads ENHRY; CDR2 reads SYGVKD. V gave up 0 bases and J gave up 6 bases, with 4 bases separating them. The CDR3 is 12 amino acids. The CDR3: CAISESMDTQYF. In nucleotides, the CDR3 is TGTGCCATCAGTGAGTCGATGGATACGCAGTATTTT.

J is TRBJ1-6 and V is TRBV7-8; 9 nucleotides agree with TRBD1. The CDR3 is made up of 16 amino acids. Germline V lookup: CDR1 SGHVS, CDR2 FQNEAQ. The V and J ends lost 3 bases and 7 bases, in that order; junction bases with no gene match: 7. The CDR3 is CASSLGTGLRNSPLHF. CDR3 DNA sequence: TGTGCCAGCAGCTTGGGGACAGGGCTGAGGAATTCACCCCTCCACTTT.

This clonotype was found a few times. V and J are TRBV9 and TRBJ1-1, with 8 bases that match TRBD1. This CDR3 contains 16 residues. Germline V lookup: CDR1 SGDLS, CDR2 YYNGEE. Unmatched junction bases numbered 11, after V lost 3 bases and J lost 4 bases. The CDR3 nucleotides are TGTGCCAGCAGCGGCGAGGGGAGCAGGGGGCGCACTGAAGCTTTCTTT. Translated: CASSGEGSRGRTEAFF.

The chain couples TRBV5-1 to TRBJ1-1, with TRBD1 identical over 8 bases. Germline lookup yields CDR1 SGHRS and CDR2 YFSETQ. Trimming cost V 3 bases and J 2 bases; bases outside gene matches: 3. CDR3 size: 14 residues. The CDR3 loop reads CASSWGQANTEAFF. The CDR3 region has the DNA TGCGCCAGCAGCTGGGGACAGGCCAACACTGAAGCTTTCTTT.

This clonotype has at least ten counts. The genes are TRBV10-3 and TRBJ1-1, with D possibly being TRBD1 (5 bases). In germline, CDR1 is ENHRY, CDR2 SYGVKD. V was cut by 3 bases and J by 2 bases, with 10 bases left in between. The CDR3 has 14 amino acids. The CDR3 sequence is CAISDPTVNTEAFF. The CDR3 region has the DNA TGTGCCATCAGTGACCCGACAGTAAACACTGAAGCTTTCTTT.

This clonotype was detected many times. The chain is built from TRBV18 and TRBJ1-1; 7 positions match TRBD1. In germline, CDR1 is KGHSH, CDR2 LQKENI. J was trimmed by 10 bases and V by 2 bases; bases with no gene match: 7. The CDR3 covers 13 residues. The CDR3 is CASSPNRGEGAFF. The CDR3 coding sequence is TGTGCCAGCTCACCAAACAGGGGAGAAGGAGCTTTCTTT. The entire variable domain, with the rest obtained from reference TRBV18 and TRBJ1-1, is as follows: NAGVMQNPRHLVRRRGQEARLRCSPMKGHSHVYWYRQLPEEGLKFMVYLQKENIIDESGMPKERFSAEFPKEGPSILRIQQVVRGDSAAYFCASSPNRGEGAFFGQGTRLTVV.